This TCR beta chain was documented in a study of T cells in Graves' hyperthyroidism and ophthalmopathy. General observations from the study: Most clonotypes expanded in the thyroid (above 0.001) were also present in blood.

Regions amplified from RNA transcripts were the TCR beta CDR3 regions. The primer set for the first-round RT-PCR of the TCR CDR3 was HTBI. MiXCR, run by TCRdb on the multiplex PCR reads, gives a single entry per CDR3 protein. The sample includes around 690,000 distinct CDR3 sequences, 15% to 20% seen only once; the top ten take 15%. The study enrolled patients aged 18 to 65 with newly diagnosed hyperthyroidism of under 2 months' duration. The study excluded patients with uncontrolled infection, other autoimmune disease, pregnancy or lactation. On the basis of clinical symptoms, serum thyroxine and TRAb, thyroid ultrasound and orbital computed tomography, diagnoses were made. The V end was cut by 3 bases, the J end by 4 bases, with 13 bases between. The germline gives CDR1 SGHAT, CDR2 FQNNGV. There are 14 residues in the CDR3. This clonotype was found a few times. Its antigen is undetermined.

The chain carries TRBV11-2 and TRBJ2-7; D gene ambiguous. The source is a man between 45 and 60 years old with Graves' hyperthyroidism. The source material was blood. CDR3 bases: TGTGCCAGCAGCTTTATCAGGCGGCAGTACGAGCAGTACTTC. Its translation: CASSFIRRQYEQYF.